The subject of this entry is one T cell receptor (beta chain). The antigen remains unidentified. This sample was included in a study of T cell responses to AZD1222 COVID-19 vaccine. About the research overall: Pooling was applied to second doses at about 4 or about 12 weeks. Points from the study as a whole: It was only after the peak T cell response that any repertoires were sampled. Recipients of AZD1222 seropositive at baseline numbered only 5 to 7. Spike-specific TCR breadth and depth went up after people got two AZD1222 doses.

Method: immunoSEQ multiplex PCR; TCRdb's copy keeps in-frame clones and lacks some. The table lists under 130,000 clones, 88% of them singletons. The CDR3 has 14 amino acids. CDR1 is MNHEY, CDR2 SVGAGI, per germline. V lost 7 bases, J lost 2 bases, and 6 bases stayed unmatched. The source of this sequence is an adult in good health. The material was peripheral blood, obtained on day 0 of AZD1222 vaccination. The genes are TRBV6-5 and TRBJ2-7, with 9 bases aligning to TRBD1. CDR3: CASINRGLTYEQYF. The CDR3 nucleotides read TGTGCCAGCATTAACAGGGGGCTGACCTACGAGCAGTACTTC.